This T cell receptor (beta chain) was sequenced during a study of spatial heterogeneity in lung cancer. Study at large: Mean representation of each unique TCR and UMI combination in the raw reads exceeded 8.5 occurrences. Study-level points and caveats: Expanded alpha and beta TCR counts within tumors tracked tumor mutation counts.

The germline V and J ends were trimmed by 10 bases and 1 base, with 23 bases remaining between them. From germline, CDR1 is MDHEN and CDR2 SYDVKM. This CDR3 contains 16 residues. Indicated time point: sample taken at primary tumor resection. Material for sequencing was whole RNA from tumor, nontumor lung or frozen PBMC, left unsorted. TCRdb called the 5' RACE reads again in MiXCR, with one record for every CDR3 protein. The sample comprises 950 to 1,500 distinct CDR3 sequences, around 16% of which are singletons, and over 20% rests with the top ten. This clonotype is classed as large (0.1 to 1%). Its target is unknown.

The sequence was collected from a male donor with early-stage non-small cell lung cancer. The chain has TRBV28 and TRBJ2-7; D might be TRBD2 (7 bases). This specimen was lung tumor tissue, taken at surgery. The CDR3 coding sequence is TGTGCCACCGGTTTTGGGGGGGGGCCCCTTTCCTACGAGCAGTACTTC. It translates to CATGFGGGPLSYEQYF. The full variable domain, completed using reference TRBV28 and TRBJ2-7, is DVKVTQSSRYLVKRTGEKVFLECVQDMDHENMFWYRQDPGLGLRLIYFSYDVKMKEKGDIPEGYSVSREKKERFSLILESASTNQTSMYLCATGFGGGPLSYEQYFGPGTRLTVT.